The T cell receptor (beta chain) described here comes from a study of cytomegalovirus exposure and HLA in healthy donors. Study-wide results and limits: Later on, an analysis showed TCR association rates differing by HLA locus, with DRB1 the most and HLA-C the fewest. At a 0.05 false discovery rate, a later analysis found around 17,000 TCR beta sequences to be associated with HLA alleles. In vitro assays verified that a few CMV-associated chains recognized CMV antigens specifically. A missense DCLRE1C variant was associated with V- and J-gene trimming of TCR beta chains in a later analysis, and an independent cohort replicated the association.

Vbeta (60) and Jbeta (13) primers were used in the PCR. Sequenced by immunoSEQ multiplex PCR; TCRdb stores in-frame clones only, minus some. The sample's table shows roughly 65,000 clones. The CDR3 is made up of 14 amino acids. Per the germline V gene, CDR1 is SGHRS and CDR2 is YFSETQ. Trimming took 1 base from V and 5 from J, leaving 12 bases between them. As regards this clone: Antigen specificity is unknown.

The J gene is TRBJ2-5, the V gene TRBV5-1; D not certain. The receptor was isolated from a boy younger than 18 in good health and CMV-seronegative. Sequencing was done on a sample of PBMCs. The CDR3 DNA reads as TGCGCCAGCAGCTTGTCTGGAGATAGGGAGACCCAGTACTTC. Translation gives CASSLSGDRETQYF.